Presented here are 15 T cell receptor beta chains from one specimen sequenced in a study of vaccination effects on CD4 cells after COVID-19. Method: immunoSEQ multiplex PCR; TCRdb's copy keeps in-frame clones and lacks some. The sample contains approximately 76,000 clones, around 78% of which appear only once. Their recognized antigens are unknown. Viral peptide pool expansion of antigen-specific CD4+ T cells preceded sequencing in the ViraFEST assay. Once cultured for under 11 days, the cells underwent separation to obtain CD4+ T cells. Prior SARS-CoV-2 infection was absent in the vaccine recipients, as shown by negative nucleocapsid antibodies. This specimen was CD4+ T cells from PBMCs cultured with SARS-CoV-2 spike peptides, taken before COVID-19 vaccination. The receptors were sampled from a human donor who received a COVID-19 vaccine.

This chain joins TRBV6-2 or TRBV6-3 and TRBJ1-3; D unclear. The CDR3 has 12 residues. V was trimmed by 4 bases and J by 4 bases, leaving 5 bases between them. Germline values: CDR1 MNHEY, CDR2 SVGEGT. The CDR3 nucleotides read TGTGCCAGCAGTTTCTGGGGAAACACCATATATTTT. This codes for CASSFWGNTIYF.

J is TRBJ2-5 and V is TRBV15, with D possibly TRBD2 on 5 matching bases. The CDR3 is 12 amino acids. The germline V gene encodes CDR1 LNHNV and CDR2 YYDKDF (reference sequence). With 0 bases removed from V and 7 bases from J, the gap between germline ends came to 6 bases. The chain's CDR3 is CATSREGVTQYF. In DNA, the CDR3 is TGTGCCACCAGCAGAGAGGGAGTGACCCAGTACTTC.

This chain connects TRBV9 to TRBJ2-1; TRBD2 matches at 8 bases. Germline lookup yields CDR1 SGDLS and CDR2 YYNGEE. There are 15 residues in the CDR3. The V gene end was trimmed by 4 bases and the J gene end by 2 bases; junction bases not matched to a gene: 5. CDR3 residues: CASSFSGGAYNEQFF. CDR3 nucleotide sequence: TGTGCCAGCAGCTTTTCCGGGGGGGCCTACAATGAGCAGTTCTTC.

The rearrangement joins TRBV4-3 to TRBJ2-5; 11 nucleotides line up with TRBD2. Germline values: CDR1 LGHNA, CDR2 YSLEER. Trimming at V came to 6 bases and at J to 5 bases, leaving 17 bases not matched to a gene. The length of the CDR3 is 18 residues. CDR3 loop: CASSRGVISGGAGETQYF. In DNA, the CDR3 is TGCGCCAGCAGTCGGGGGGTAATTAGCGGGGGGGCCGGGGAGACCCAGTACTTC.

This chain joins TRBV11-2 and TRBJ2-4, with a possible D match to TRBD1 (7 bases). The CDR3 is 15 amino acids. Germline CDR1 and CDR2: SGHAT and FQNNGV. Trimming took 4 bases from V and 6 from J, leaving 16 bases between them. Written as DNA, the CDR3 is TGTGCCAGCAGCTCATCAGGGGGAGGCCTAAACATTCAGTACTTC. It specifies CASSSSGGGLNIQYF.

The chain recombines TRBV28 with TRBJ1-2; 7 bases agree with TRBD1. Germline V gives CDR1 MDHEN, CDR2 SYDVKM. This CDR3 comprises 13 residues. V was pared by 5 bases and J by 3 bases, with 3 bases of the junction left unmatched. CDR3 bases: TGTGCCAGCAGTGGGACAGCCTACTATGGCTACACCTTC. Translation: CASSGTAYYGYTF.

The genes are TRBV12-3 or TRBV12-4 and TRBJ1-1; D unclear. The ends were cut back, 6 bases at V and 4 bases at J, with 9 bases in the middle. The CDR3 spans 12 residues. The CDR3 bases are TGTGCCAGCAGCCGACGTGGCACTGAAGCTTTCTTT. It yields the protein CASSRRGTEAFF.

This chain links TRBV5-1 with TRBJ2-7, with TRBD1 matching 8 bases. Germline assignment: CDR1 SGHRS and CDR2 YFSETQ. The trim removed 4 bases at V and 5 bases at J, leaving 8 bases unmatched. This CDR3 comprises 14 residues. The CDR3 DNA follows: TGCGCCAGCAGCCGGACGGCAGGGGGCAACGAGCAGTACGTC. Amino acid sequence: CASSRTAGGNEQYV.

The rearrangement joins TRBV24-1 to TRBJ2-1; possibly TRBD1 for D (5 bases). V was pared by 0 bases and J by 10 bases, with 9 bases between. CDR3 length equals 13 residues. Germline V lookup: CDR1 KGHDR, CDR2 SFDVKD. The CDR3 protein is CATSDLDRAEQFF. In DNA form, the CDR3 reads TGTGCCACCAGTGATTTGGACAGAGCAGAGCAGTTCTTC.

This rearrangement joins TRBV28 to TRBJ2-3; D is perhaps TRBD1 or TRBD2 (5 bases each). V dropped 5 bases and J dropped 9 bases, with 15 bases sitting between them. The germline gives CDR1 MDHEN, CDR2 SYDVKM. The CDR3 totals 13 residues. The CDR3 region is CASSTPPRDTQYF. Here the CDR3 DNA reads TGTGCCAGCAGTACGCCCCCCCGGGACACGCAGTATTTT.

The DNA for the CDR3 is TGTGCCAGCAAGGCGGGACTAGCGGGGGTGACTAGCTCCTACAATGAGCAGTTCTTC. As protein: CASKAGLAGVTSSYNEQFF. The V gene is TRBV3-1 (or the pseudogene TRBV3-2), the J gene TRBJ2-1; 14 nucleotides agree with TRBD2. V gave up 7 bases and J gave up 0 bases; unmatched junction bases: 11. The CDR3 is made up of 19 amino acids. The germline gives CDR1 LGHDT, CDR2 YNNKEL (reference sequence).

The chain joins TRBV7-9 to TRBJ2-1, with D possibly being TRBD1 or TRBD2 (6 bases each). CDR1 SEHNR and CDR2 FQNEAQ come from the germline V gene (reference sequence). Trimming shortened V by 1 base and J by 8 bases, and 12 bases separated the two germline ends. The CDR3 runs to 14 residues. The CDR3, as DNA: TGTGCCAGCAGCTTAGGGGGGGCGGTGGATGAGCAGTTCTTC. Translation: CASSLGGAVDEQFF.

This clone was counted a few times. V usage is TRBV19 and J usage is TRBJ1-6, with a tentative D call TRBD1 (5 bases). The CDR3 is 15 residues long. V was clipped by 3 bases and J by 9 bases, with 15 bases between them. Germline loops: CDR1 LNHDA, CDR2 SQIVND (reference sequence). The chain's CDR3 is CASSMPGVGSSPLHF. CDR3 DNA: TGTGCCAGTAGTATGCCGGGGGTCGGGAGTTCACCCCTCCACTTT.

This chain connects TRBV6-5 to TRBJ1-2; D is ambiguous. V was shortened by 10 bases and J by 6 bases, with 18 bases between the two germline ends. Germline CDR1 reads MNHEY; CDR2 reads SVGAGI. The CDR3 runs 13 residues. CDR3 bases: TGTGCCACCGGGAGGACCTATATTCATGGCTACACCTTC. It translates to CATGRTYIHGYTF.

V is TRBV2 and J is TRBJ2-2; 14 nucleotides agree with TRBD2. V lost 7 bases and J lost 6; bases outside the gene matches: 7. The length of the CDR3 is 16 residues. The V gene's germline CDR1 is SNHLY and CDR2 FYNNEI. The CDR3 DNA reads as TGTGCCAGCACCAGACTAGCGGGGGGGCCGGCCGGGGAGCTGTTTTTT. Translated, it gives CASTRLAGGPAGELFF.